The 7 T cell receptor beta chains given below trace back to one sample, sequenced in a study of T-cell memory formation after mild COVID-19 (dated by TCRdb to about 2021). The protocol used for the library was 5' RACE. The instrument given in TCRdb is Illumina NovaSeq 6000. TCRdb reworked the public reads: Q25 trimming with fastp, MiXCR clone assembly, productive beta chains retained. CDR3 protein duplicates are merged, each entry listing the most common genes and DNA. The sample contains 200,000 or so distinct CDR3 sequences, approximately 16% of them found a single time. The ten largest clones add up to 2.4% of the sample. The source material was PBMCs or a T cell subset sorted from them (not recorded which). The receptors stem from an adult woman who had mild COVID-19 (a few samples of this study predate the infection). The sample titles of this study are shuffled in the database, so cell type and time point are left out; the donor was told from shared clones.

The rearrangement links TRBV7-6 to TRBJ2-2; D gene uncertain. The CDR3 spans 15 residues. V was shortened by 5 bases and J by 1 base, with 11 bases between the two germline ends. Germline loops: CDR1 SGHVS, CDR2 FNYEAQ. The CDR3 is CASSRWTENTGELFF. CDR3 bases: TGTGCCAGCAGCAGATGGACGGAGAACACCGGGGAGCTGTTTTTT.

In this sample, this clonotype turned up a few times. The chain carries TRBV4-3 and TRBJ2-1, with 11 bases matching TRBD2. The germline V gene has CDR1 LGHNA and CDR2 YSLEER. J was trimmed by 8 bases and V by 0 bases; bases with no gene match: 9. CDR3 length: 17 residues. In nucleotides, the CDR3 is TGCGCCAGCAGCCAAGAGTTCATACTAGCGGGAGTCGATGAGCAGTTCTTC. This sequence encodes CASSQEFILAGVDEQFF.

This clonotype turned up a few times. The chain recombines TRBV12-3 or TRBV12-4 with TRBJ2-5; TRBD2 aligns across 7 bases. There are 13 residues in the CDR3. J was trimmed by 4 bases and V by 6 bases; bases with no gene match: 5. The CDR3, as DNA: TGTGCCAGCAGCTGGACTAGTCCAGAGACCCAGTACTTC. The encoded protein is CASSWTSPETQYF.

This clonotype was counted between two and nine times. The chain is built from TRBV2 and TRBJ2-2; perhaps TRBD1 as D (5 bases). V dropped 5 bases and J dropped 4 bases, with 14 bases sitting between them. Germline-derived CDR1 and CDR2 are SNHLY and FYNNEI. The CDR3 has 15 amino acids. The CDR3 nucleotides read TGTGCCAGCAGTTTCCAGGGTTTGGGCACCGGGGAGCTGTTTTTT. Protein product: CASSFQGLGTGELFF.

This rearrangement joins TRBV3-1 to TRBJ2-3, with D maybe TRBD1 (5 bases). V lost 5 bases, J lost 2 bases, and 11 bases lay in between. There are 14 residues in the CDR3. Germline V lookup: CDR1 LGHDT, CDR2 YNNKEL (reference sequence). In DNA form, the CDR3 reads TGTGCCAGCAGCTTCCGACAGCCCACAGATACGCAGTATTTT. As protein: CASSFRQPTDTQYF.

The sample holds a few counts of this clonotype. This chain uses TRBV2 with TRBJ1-5, with D hard to call. V lost 2 bases, J lost 5 bases, and 10 bases lay in between. CDR1 and CDR2 (germline): SNHLY, FYNNEI. This CDR3 is built from 14 residues. This CDR3 reads CASSEQEFYQPQHF. The CDR3 DNA is TGTGCCAGCAGTGAACAGGAATTTTATCAGCCCCAGCATTTT.

This clonotype was detected a few times. This rearrangement joins TRBV29-1 to TRBJ2-3; D may be TRBD2 (5 bases). V dropped 8 bases and J dropped 0 bases, with 9 bases sitting between them. The CDR3 is 12 residues long. CDR1 and CDR2 from the germline V gene are SQVTM and ANQGSEA. The CDR3 nucleotides are TGCAGCCCCCGGACTAGCACAGATACGCAGTATTTT. This encodes CSPRTSTDTQYF.